The clone carrying this T cell receptor beta chain has just a few counts. Antigen specificity is unknown. CDR1 SNHLY and CDR2 FYNNEI come from the germline V gene. Trimming shortened V by 8 bases and J by 4 bases, and 20 bases separated the two germline ends. The CDR3 extends over 15 amino acids. TCRdb fed the 5' RACE reads into MiXCR, producing one record per CDR3 protein. This sample has 350,000 to 400,000 distinct CDR3 sequences; roughly 20% occur once, and the top ten carry around 13%. These data originate in a study of CD8 T cells in ankylosing spondylitis. Study observations and caveats: Earlier work had already found some motif variants in reactive arthritis synovial fluid and blood. Blood of patients with ankylosing spondylitis appeared to be characterized by a TCR beta motif of several highly homologous variants.

The sequence came from a male donor with ankylosing spondylitis or in good health (not recorded which). The sequenced sample was blood, either unsorted or a sorted T cell fraction (not recorded which). The J gene is TRBJ2-5, the V gene TRBV2, with D perhaps assigned TRBD1 or TRBD2 (5 bases each). The CDR3 DNA is TGTGCCAGCGAATCTGCGGCAGGGAGTAGAGAGACCCAGTACTTC. Translation: CASESAAGSRETQYF. Filled out from reference TRBV2 and TRBJ2-5, the complete variable domain reads EPEVTQTPSHQVTQMGQEVILRCVPISNHLYFYWYRQILGQKVEFLVSFYNNEISEKSEIFDDQFSVERPDGSNFTLKIRSTKLEDSAMYFCASESAAGSRETQYFGPGTRLLVL.